Detailed here is one T cell receptor (beta chain). Profiled with immunoSEQ multiplex PCR; TCRdb holds only in-frame clones, not every one. This table has 95,000 to 150,000 clones, roughly nine tenths appearing once. J was trimmed by 8 bases and V by 1 base; bases with no gene match: 15. The CDR3 length is 17 residues. The germline CDR1 and CDR2 sequences are LGHDT and YNNKEL (reference sequence). The entry originates in a study of T cell responses to AZD1222 COVID-19 vaccine. Background on the study: Samples with a second dose at about 4 or about 12 weeks were pooled together.

This receptor was identified in an adult in good health. The V call is TRBV3-1 (or the pseudogene TRBV3-2), the J call TRBJ1-1; 8 bases are a match to TRBD1. The sequences come from peripheral blood, collected on day 0 of AZD1222 vaccination. The CDR3 spells CASSQVFWDRSIFEAFF. The CDR3 nucleotides read TGTGCCAGCAGCCAAGTTTTTTGGGACAGGTCCATATTCGAAGCTTTCTTT.